This T cell receptor beta chain was captured in a study of blood T cell repertoires in COVID-19. Whole-study context: COVID-19 samples from acute and convalescent phases originated in the United States, Italy and Spain. Sample material is recorded as cDNA or gDNA derived from T cells, B-cell-depleted T cells, or PBMCs.

Participants' reported clinical history set cohort assignment. V gave up 1 base and J gave up 4 bases; unmatched junction bases: 7. Germline V gene data show CDR1 as GTSNPN and CDR2 as SVGIG (reference sequence). The CDR3 covers 15 residues. The data were produced by immunoSEQ multiplex PCR, yet TCRdb's version contains in-frame clones alone and is incomplete. This sample has some 400,000 clones; approximately 89% occur once, and the top ten carry about 1.7%. This sequence was found in a woman aged 25 to 39 who had recovered from COVID-19. This rearrangement joins TRBV30 to TRBJ1-3, with 7 bases matching TRBD1. The sample was PBMCs or T cells enriched from blood (not recorded which). CDR3 in DNA: TGTGCCTGGAGTGGGACAGGTCCGTGGGGAAACACCATATATTTT. Translated, it gives CAWSGTGPWGNTIYF. The whole variable domain, filled in from reference TRBV30 and TRBJ1-3, reads SQTIHQWPATLVQPVGSPLSLECTVEGTSNPNLYWYRQAAGRGLQLLFYSVGIGQISSEVPQNLSASRPQDRQFILSSKKLLLSDSGFYLCAWSGTGPWGNTIYFGEGSWLTVV.